What follows are 24 T cell receptor beta chains derived from one specimen sequenced in a study of PD-1 blockade in classical Hodgkin lymphoma (dated by TCRdb to 2020 to 2021). Taken with the paper, the label for time point translates to: cycle 2 day 1 (C2D1) of nivolumab. All trial patients had relapsed after autologous stem cell transplantation, with cohorts A, B and C differing in prior brentuximab vedotin exposure. Receptors were amplified or captured by the immunoSEQ multiplex PCR assay. Entries here come from immuneACCESS through TCRdb and include only in-frame sequences with V and J called. Some clones fail to appear in such tables; in the studies checked, an unresolved V gene covers under half of the shortfall, and the cause of the remainder is unknown. This sample comprises more than 85,000 clones, nearly 95% of them detected only once. The leading ten clones occupy approximately 2.4% of the sample.

The sample was peripheral blood mononuclear cells (PBMCs), taken before the second cycle of nivolumab. The receptors were gathered from a human donor with classical Hodgkin lymphoma.

The CDR3 DNA reads as TGTGCCAGCAGTTACTCGATTACGGGGGGGACTGAAGCTTTCTTT. This sequence encodes CASSYSITGGTEAFF. The gene calls are TRBV6-5 and TRBJ1-1; D perhaps matches TRBD1 (5 bases). CDR3 length equals 15 residues. V gave up 0 bases and J gave up 5 bases, with 13 bases separating them. Germline-derived CDR1 and CDR2 are MNHEY and SVGAGI.

The chain joins TRBV2 to TRBJ2-1; D is ambiguous. In germline, CDR1 is SNHLY, CDR2 FYNNEI. This CDR3 contains 12 residues. Trimming removed 7 bases from V and 6 bases from J, with 10 bases in between. The chain's CDR3 is CASTSYSNEQFF. CDR3 bases: TGTGCCAGCACCTCCTATTCCAATGAGCAGTTCTTC.

The CDR3 coding sequence is TGTGCCAGCAGGGTAGCGGGGGGGGTTAACTACGAGCAGTACTTC. Protein: CASRVAGGVNYEQYF. The chain is built from TRBV2 and TRBJ2-7; the match to TRBD2 covers 11 bases. Germline V gene lookup returns CDR1 SNHLY and CDR2 FYNNEI. This CDR3 is built from 15 residues. Trimming cost V 6 bases and J 3 bases; bases outside gene matches: 7.

This clone was observed a single time. This sequence joins TRBV11-2 and TRBJ2-7; unclear D gene. This CDR3 has 15 amino acids. Per the germline V gene, CDR1 is SGHAT and CDR2 is FQNNGV. The V end was cut by 0 bases, the J end by 6 bases, with 15 bases between. The CDR3 sequence: CASSLEVLWGTEQYF. The DNA for the CDR3 is TGTGCCAGCAGCTTAGAGGTTTTGTGGGGAACCGAGCAGTACTTC.

V and J are TRBV5-1 and TRBJ1-4; 7 bases line up with TRBD1. The germline V gene encodes CDR1 SGHRS and CDR2 YFSETQ. The CDR3 length is 14 residues. Trimming removed 2 bases from V and 7 bases from J; junction bases left unmatched: 5. CDR3 residues: CASSLPGTVEKLFF. CDR3 DNA: TGCGCCAGCAGCTTACCCGGGACAGTTGAAAAACTGTTTTTT. The entire variable domain, with the rest obtained from reference TRBV5-1 and TRBJ1-4, is as follows: KAGVTQTPRYLIKTRGQQVTLSCSPISGHRSVSWYQQTPGQGLQFLFEYFSETQRNKGNFPGRFSGRQFSNSRSEMNVSTLELGDSALYLCASSLPGTVEKLFFGSGTQLSVL.

The V call is TRBV28, the J call TRBJ1-2; 7 bases are a match to TRBD1. Germline CDR1 MDHEN, CDR2 SYDVKM. V dropped 11 bases and J dropped 2; count of bases not matched to a gene: 5. The CDR3 covers 12 residues. CDR3 residues: CADRDGNYGYTF. CDR3 nucleotide sequence: TGTGCCGACAGGGACGGGAACTATGGCTACACCTTC.

V is TRBV7-9 and J is TRBJ2-7; D possibly uses TRBD1 or TRBD2 (6 bases each). This CDR3 has 14 residues. CDR1 is SEHNR and CDR2 is FQNEAQ in the germline V gene (reference sequence). V dropped 1 base and J dropped 6 bases, with 13 bases sitting between them. The chain's CDR3 is CASSLGGAPLEQYF. The CDR3 DNA follows: TGTGCCAGCAGCTTAGGGGGGGCCCCTCTCGAGCAGTACTTC.

The rearrangement joins TRBV28 to TRBJ1-2; D call uncertain. The V gene's germline CDR1 is MDHEN and CDR2 SYDVKM. Trimming stripped 2 bases from V and 6 bases from J, with 13 bases between. The CDR3 contains 14 residues. The DNA for the CDR3 is TGTGCCAGCAGTTTAGGTACAATCCCCCATGGCTACACCTTC. Translating it yields CASSLGTIPHGYTF.

In this sample, this clone turned up once. The chain has TRBV9 and TRBJ2-1; D unresolved. Trimming removed 0 bases from V and 10 bases from J, with 5 bases in between. Per germline, CDR1 SGDLS and CDR2 YYNGEE. This CDR3 comprises 11 residues. This CDR3 is CASSVEGEQFF. CDR3 sequence (DNA): TGTGCCAGCAGCGTAGAGGGAGAGCAGTTCTTC.

The chain couples TRBV30 to TRBJ1-1, with D unclear. Germline V lookup: CDR1 GTSNPN, CDR2 SVGIG (reference sequence). The ends were cut back, 1 base at V and 3 bases at J, with 6 bases in the middle. The CDR3 covers 12 residues. For the CDR3, the DNA is TGTGCCTGGAGTGGGCCGTACACTGAAGCTTTCTTT. Its translation is CAWSGPYTEAFF.

This clone showed up just once. V usage is TRBV5-1 and J usage is TRBJ1-3; maybe TRBD1 (5 bases). The CDR3 has 17 residues. The V gene's germline CDR1 is SGHRS and CDR2 YFSETQ. Trimming pared 0 bases from V and 0 bases from J, leaving 13 bases between. The CDR3 sequence: CASSLVSVGLSGNTIYF. The CDR3 DNA sequence: TGCGCCAGCAGCTTGGTCAGTGTGGGACTCTCTGGAAACACCATATATTTT.

This sequence joins TRBV5-6 and TRBJ2-7; 7 positions match TRBD1. Looked up from germline, CDR1 is SGHDT and CDR2 is YYEEEE. This CDR3 region has 14 residues. J lost 1 base, V lost 3 bases, and 4 bases had no gene match. In DNA, the CDR3 is TGTGCCAGCAGCTATGGGACAGCTTCCTACGAGCAGTACTTC. Amino acids: CASSYGTASYEQYF.

This clone appeared a single time. CDR3 sequence (DNA): TGTGCCAGCAGCTTATTGGGGGCAGGGGGCACAGATACGCAGTATTTT. Protein sequence: CASSLLGAGGTDTQYF. The gene calls are TRBV7-6 and TRBJ2-3; possible D gene TRBD1, 6 bases. Trimming took off 2 bases at V and 1 base at J, with 13 bases between the two ends. The CDR3 runs to 16 residues. Looked up from germline, CDR1 is SGHVS and CDR2 is FNYEAQ.

CDR3 bases: TGTGCCAGCATACTAGCGGGAGTCCGTGGGGAGCTGTTTTTT. It codes for CASILAGVRGELFF. The rearrangement uses TRBV6-1 and TRBJ2-2; 11 bases map to TRBD2. CDR1 is MNHNS, CDR2 SASEGT, per germline. The CDR3 consists of 14 residues. The ends lost 7 bases at V and 8 bases at J; junction bases unmatched: 6.

This chain joins TRBV4-2 and TRBJ2-3; the match to TRBD2 covers 9 bases. V dropped 5 bases and J dropped 3; count of bases not matched to a gene: 12. Per the germline V gene, CDR1 is LGHNA and CDR2 is YNFKEQ. This CDR3 contains 17 residues. This CDR3 reads CASSKADSGSLTDTQYF. CDR3 coding DNA: TGTGCCAGCAGCAAAGCCGATAGCGGGAGTTTAACAGATACGCAGTATTTT.

This rearrangement joins TRBV9 to TRBJ1-4; 10 bases agree with TRBD1. Per the germline V gene, CDR1 is SGDLS and CDR2 is YYNGEE. The CDR3 totals 14 residues. J was trimmed by 5 bases and V by 7 bases; bases with no gene match: 5. CDR3 DNA: TGTGCCAGCCGGGGACAGGGGTTGAATGAAAAACTGTTTTTT. It is translated as CASRGQGLNEKLFF.

J is TRBJ2-7 and V is TRBV27; 7 bases align to TRBD2. The CDR3 sequence is 11 residues long. Germline CDR1 MNHEY, CDR2 SMNVEV (reference sequence). With V trimmed by 11 bases and J by 6 bases, 7 bases remained unmatched. The CDR3 region has the DNA TGTGCCGCTTGGGGAGGGCGCGAGCAGTACTTC. The encoded protein is CAAWGGREQYF.

The chain recombines TRBV11-1 with TRBJ1-1; no clear D gene. The length of the CDR3 is 13 residues. Germline V gives CDR1 SGHAT, CDR2 FQDESV (reference sequence). Deletions cut 5 bases from V and 4 bases from J, with 11 bases between. The CDR3 DNA is TGTGCCAGCAGCCTTGGCCGGGGCACTGAAGCTTTCTTT. Amino acid sequence: CASSLGRGTEAFF.

V and J are TRBV4-2 and TRBJ1-1; TRBD1 matches 7 bases. Trimming at V came to 0 bases and at J to 4 bases, leaving 8 bases not matched to a gene. Germline V gene data show CDR1 as LGHNA and CDR2 as YNFKEQ. This CDR3 has 16 residues. In DNA, the CDR3 is TGTGCCAGCAGCCAAGAACCCGGGACAGTGGTCACTGAAGCTTTCTTT. Translating gives CASSQEPGTVVTEAFF.

The CDR3 coding sequence is TGCGCCAGCAGCCAATACACGGGACTAGTATCCGCAGAGCAGTTCTTC. As protein: CASSQYTGLVSAEQFF. The chain joins TRBV4-1 to TRBJ2-1, with TRBD2 identical over 8 bases. V was pared by 2 bases and J by 10 bases, with 13 bases of the junction left unmatched. Germline V gives CDR1 MGHRA, CDR2 YSYEKL. This CDR3 comprises 16 residues.

This clone has a handful of counts. The V gene is TRBV19, the J gene TRBJ1-5, with D unclear. CDR3 size: 14 residues. Germline assignment: CDR1 LNHDA and CDR2 SQIVND (reference sequence). The V end was cut by 7 bases, the J end by 5 bases, with 15 bases between. CDR3: CASTTRVDDQPQHF. The CDR3 DNA follows: TGTGCCAGTACCACTCGGGTAGATGATCAGCCCCAGCATTTT. Full variable domain (missing parts from reference TRBV19 and TRBJ1-5): DGGITQSPKYLFRKEGQNVTLSCEQNLNHDAMYWYRQDPGQGLRLIYYSQIVNDFQKGDIAEGYSVSREKKESFPLTVTSAQKNPTAFYLCASTTRVDDQPQHFGDGTRLSIL.

The chain is built from TRBV10-2 and TRBJ2-1, with D hard to call. This CDR3 region has 15 residues. Trimming pared 3 bases from V and 0 bases from J, leaving 9 bases between. Germline lookup yields CDR1 WSHSY and CDR2 SAAADI. Here the CDR3 reads CASSDLVGSYNEQFF. The CDR3 DNA is TGCGCCAGCAGTGACTTAGTCGGCTCCTACAATGAGCAGTTCTTC.

The V and J genes are TRBV28 and TRBJ1-1, with a tentative D call TRBD1 (5 bases). Trimming left V 1 base short and J 6 bases short, with 18 bases between. The CDR3 covers 16 residues. Germline-derived CDR1 and CDR2 are MDHEN and SYDVKM. In DNA, the CDR3 is TGTGCCAGCAGTTTATCCAACCCGGGGGTCGGAGCTGAAGCTTTCTTT. This codes for CASSLSNPGVGAEAFF.

The rearrangement links TRBV19 to TRBJ1-1; D not certain. The ends were cut back, 6 bases at V and 2 bases at J, with 10 bases in the middle. The CDR3 extends over 13 amino acids. Per the germline V gene, CDR1 is LNHDA and CDR2 is SQIVND (reference sequence). The CDR3 region has the DNA TGTGCCAGTAGCAAGGAACTTAACACTGAAGCTTTCTTT. It specifies CASSKELNTEAFF.